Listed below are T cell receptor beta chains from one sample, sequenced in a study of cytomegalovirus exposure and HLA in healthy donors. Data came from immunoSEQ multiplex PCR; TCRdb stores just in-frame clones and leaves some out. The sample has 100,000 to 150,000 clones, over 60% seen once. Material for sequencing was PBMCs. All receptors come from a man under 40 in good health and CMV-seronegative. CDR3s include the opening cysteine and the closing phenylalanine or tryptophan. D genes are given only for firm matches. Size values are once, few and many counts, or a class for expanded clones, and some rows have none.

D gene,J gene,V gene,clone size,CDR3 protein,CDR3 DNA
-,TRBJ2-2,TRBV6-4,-,CASSDSQAGELFF,TGTGCCAGCAGTGACTCGCAGGCCGGGGAGCTGTTTTTT
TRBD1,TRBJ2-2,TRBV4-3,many,CASSHSGTGETGELFF,TGCGCCAGCAGCCATTCCGGGACAGGGGAGACCGGGGAGCTGTTTTTT
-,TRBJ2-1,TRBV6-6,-,CASSGQEGNEQFF,TGTGCCAGCAGTGGACAGGAGGGCAATGAGCAGTTCTTC
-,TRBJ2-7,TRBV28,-,CASSFVTYEQYF,TGTGCCAGCAGTTTTGTAACCTACGAGCAGTACTTC
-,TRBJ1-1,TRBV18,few,CASSPMGAEAFF,TGTGCCAGCTCACCCATGGGGGCGGAGGCTTTCTTT
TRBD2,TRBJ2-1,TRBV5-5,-,CASRSPGGYNEQFF,TGTGCCAGCAGGAGCCCGGGAGGGTACAATGAGCAGTTCTTC
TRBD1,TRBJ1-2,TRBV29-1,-,CSTGQAANYGYTF,TGCAGCACGGGACAGGCGGCTAACTATGGCTACACCTTC
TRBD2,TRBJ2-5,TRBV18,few,CASSPGLAGEETQYF,TGTGCCAGCTCACCAGGACTAGCGGGGGAAGAGACCCAGTACTTC
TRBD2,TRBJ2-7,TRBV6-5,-,CASSYAGGPSEQYF,TGTGCCAGCAGTTACGCGGGAGGGCCGTCCGAGCAGTACTTC
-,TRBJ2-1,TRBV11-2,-,CASSPIPSSRSSYNEQFF,TGTGCCAGCAGCCCCATCCCGTCCAGCCGGAGCTCCTACAATGAGCAGTTCTTC
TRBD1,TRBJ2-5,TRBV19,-,CASRGQGAGETQYF,TGTGCCAGTAGAGGGCAGGGGGCTGGGGAGACCCAGTACTTC
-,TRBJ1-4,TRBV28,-,CASSLVGAREVLFF,TGTGCCAGCAGTTTAGTGGGAGCCCGAGAGGTGTTGTTTTTT
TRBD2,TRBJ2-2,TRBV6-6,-,CASSYSSGAGELFF,TGTGCCAGCAGTTACTCTAGCGGGGCCGGGGAGCTGTTTTTT
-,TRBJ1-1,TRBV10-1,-,CASSEGQYTEAFF,TGCGCCAGCAGTGAGGGACAGTACACTGAAGCTTTCTTT
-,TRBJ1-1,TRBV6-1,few,CASSEGPLAFF,TGTGCCAGCAGTGAGGGCCCTCTAGCTTTCTTT
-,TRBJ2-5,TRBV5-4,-,CASSSGVGPETQYF,TGTGCCAGCAGCTCTGGAGTGGGGCCGGAGACCCAGTACTTC
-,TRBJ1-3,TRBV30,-,CAWSGTAGNTIYF,TGTGCCTGGAGTGGAACAGCCGGAAACACCATATATTTT
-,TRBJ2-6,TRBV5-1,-,CASSPRTVYSGANVLTF,TGCGCCAGCAGCCCCCGGACAGTTTACTCTGGGGCCAACGTCCTGACTTTC
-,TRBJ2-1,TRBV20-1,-,CSASGANEQFF,TGCAGTGCTAGTGGGGCCAATGAGCAGTTCTTC
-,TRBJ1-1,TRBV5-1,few,CASSSGQNEAFF,TGCGCCAGCAGCTCCGGACAGAATGAAGCTTTCTTT
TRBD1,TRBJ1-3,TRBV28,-,CASSLNRGSYGNTIYF,TGTGCCAGCAGTTTAAACAGGGGGTCGTACGGAAACACCATATATTTT
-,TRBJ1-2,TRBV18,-,CASSPLSEFNNYGYTF,TGTGCCAGCTCACCACTCTCAGAATTTAATAACTATGGCTACACCTTC
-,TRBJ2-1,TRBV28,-,CASSLNSLSSYNEQFF,TGTGCCAGCAGTTTAAACAGTCTGAGCTCCTACAATGAGCAGTTCTTC
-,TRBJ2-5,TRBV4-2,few,CASSSGWETQYF,TGTGCCAGCAGCTCGGGTTGGGAGACCCAGTACTTC
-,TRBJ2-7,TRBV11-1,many,CASRGRISYEQYF,TGTGCCAGCAGGGGCCGGATCTCCTACGAGCAGTACTTC
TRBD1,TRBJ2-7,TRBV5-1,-,CASSLGRQGLSEQYF,TGCGCCAGCAGCTTGGGCAGACAGGGGTTAAGCGAGCAGTACTTC
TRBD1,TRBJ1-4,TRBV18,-,CASSPRTGDEKLFF,TGTGCCAGCTCACCAAGGACAGGGGATGAAAAACTGTTTTTT
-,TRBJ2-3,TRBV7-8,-,CASSFLVLRDTQYF,TGTGCCAGCAGCTTCTTGGTCCTCCGGGATACGCAGTATTTT
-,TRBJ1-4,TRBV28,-,CASTPGVNKKLFF,TGTGCCAGCACTCCCGGGGTAAATAAAAAACTGTTTTTT
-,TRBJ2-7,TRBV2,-,CASRAVSYEQYF,TGTGCCAGCAGGGCAGTCTCCTACGAGCAGTACTTC
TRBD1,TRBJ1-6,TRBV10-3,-,CAISESDRGRSPLHF,TGTGCCATCAGTGAGTCCGACAGGGGTCGGTCACCCCTCCACTTT
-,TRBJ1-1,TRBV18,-,CASSPMRMNTEAFF,TGTGCCAGCTCACCTATGCGGATGAACACTGAAGCTTTCTTT
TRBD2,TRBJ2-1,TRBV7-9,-,CASSRTSGRAHYNEQFF,TGTGCCAGCAGCCGGACTAGCGGGAGGGCCCACTACAATGAGCAGTTCTTC
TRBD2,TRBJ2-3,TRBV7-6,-,CASSSGTTEADTQYF,TGTGCCAGCAGCTCTGGGACTACTGAAGCAGATACGCAGTATTTT
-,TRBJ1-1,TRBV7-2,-,CASSLQGNTEAFF,TGTGCCAGCAGCCTACAGGGGAACACTGAAGCTTTCTTT
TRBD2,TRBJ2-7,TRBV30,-,CAWSARWLAVYEQYF,TGTGCCTGGAGTGCCCGGTGGCTAGCGGTCTACGAGCAGTACTTC
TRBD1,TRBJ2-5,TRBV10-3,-,CATINDRGLQETQYF,TGTGCCACCATAAATGACAGGGGGCTCCAAGAGACCCAGTACTTC
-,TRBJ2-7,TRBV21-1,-,CASTTSGVSSEQYF,TGTGCCAGCACCACTAGCGGAGTCTCCTCCGAGCAGTACTTC
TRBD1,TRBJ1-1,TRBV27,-,CASSSLDRGSTEAFF,TGTGCCAGCAGTTCCCTGGACAGGGGAAGTACTGAAGCTTTCTTT
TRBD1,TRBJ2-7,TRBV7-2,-,CASSWGQGNYEQYF,TGTGCCAGCAGCTGGGGACAGGGCAACTACGAGCAGTACTTC
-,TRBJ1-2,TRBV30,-,CAWSHQGFDGYTF,TGTGCCTGGAGTCATCAGGGCTTTGATGGCTACACCTTC
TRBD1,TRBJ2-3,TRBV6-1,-,CASRGTGGPDTQYF,TGTGCCAGCAGGGGGACAGGGGGCCCAGATACGCAGTATTTT
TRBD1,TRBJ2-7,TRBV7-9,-,CASSPQDRVEQYF,TGTGCCAGCAGCCCTCAGGACAGGGTCGAGCAGTACTTC
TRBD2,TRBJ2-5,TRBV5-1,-,CASSLKAGGTSRETQYF,TGCGCCAGCAGCTTGAAAGCGGGGGGGACGTCACGGGAGACCCAGTACTTC
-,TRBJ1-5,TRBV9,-,CASSVSGVHQPQHF,TGTGCCAGCAGCGTCAGCGGGGTCCATCAGCCCCAGCATTTT
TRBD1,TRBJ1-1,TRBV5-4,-,CASSTRQGLDTEAFF,TGTGCCAGCAGCACTAGACAGGGTCTGGACACTGAAGCTTTCTTT
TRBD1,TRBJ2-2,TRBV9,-,CASSAPGTGGQGELFF,TGTGCCAGCAGCGCTCCCGGGACAGGGGGCCAAGGGGAGCTGTTTTTT
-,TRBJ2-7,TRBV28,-,CASSLISGSNPGRDYEQYF,TGTGCCAGCAGTTTAATTTCGGGATCAAACCCGGGAAGGGACTACGAGCAGTACTTC
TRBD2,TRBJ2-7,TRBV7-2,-,CASSLIPSGRVGYYEQYF,TGTGCCAGCAGCTTAATCCCTAGCGGGAGGGTGGGATACTACGAGCAGTACTTC
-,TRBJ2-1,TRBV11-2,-,CASSLGAGLYNEQFF,TGTGCCAGCAGCTTAGGCGCGGGCCTCTACAATGAGCAGTTCTTC
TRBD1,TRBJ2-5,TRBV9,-,CASSAGDRVQETQYF,TGTGCCAGCAGCGCCGGGGACAGGGTTCAAGAGACCCAGTACTTC
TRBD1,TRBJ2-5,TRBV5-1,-,CASRSRGPLETQYF,TGCGCCAGCAGGTCCAGGGGGCCGTTAGAGACCCAGTACTTC
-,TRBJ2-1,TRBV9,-,CASSPQGVEQFF,TGTGCCAGCAGCCCTCAGGGTGTAGAGCAGTTCTTC
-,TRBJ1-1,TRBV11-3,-,CASSSDDLRVF,TGTGCCAGCAGCTCCGATGACTTGAGGGTTTTT
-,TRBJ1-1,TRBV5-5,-,CASSVGPTGQPMNTEAFF,TGTGCCAGCAGCGTGGGCCCTACCGGACAACCTATGAACACTGAAGCTTTCTTT
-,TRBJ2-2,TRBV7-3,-,CASSLGLAANTGELFF,TGTGCCAGCAGCTTAGGACTCGCCGCGAACACCGGGGAGCTGTTTTTT
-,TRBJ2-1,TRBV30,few,CAWSDASRERYNEQFF,TGTGCCTGGAGTGACGCCTCGAGGGAGAGGTACAATGAGCAGTTCTTC
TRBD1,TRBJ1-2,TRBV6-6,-,CASRLPGGGGHGYTF,TGTGCCAGCAGACTACCAGGAGGGGGCGGTCACGGCTACACCTTC